A single TCR beta chain is shown here with its context. This CDR3 has 15 residues. Unmatched junction bases numbered 3, after V lost 0 bases and J lost 2 bases. Germline CDR1 SGHRS, CDR2 YFSETQ. An amount of RNA that ranged from roughly 0.45 to 1 ug was reverse transcribed with random hexamers. TCRdb itself ran the immunoSEQ multiplex PCR reads through MiXCR, one entry per CDR3 protein. There are around 200,000 distinct CDR3 sequences in the sample; approximately 95% occur only once, and 0.15% to 0.2% lies in the top ten. The sample belongs to a study of CD8 T cells in Susac syndrome. Sequencing of TCR beta covered CD8+ and CD4+ T cells obtained from blood.

This chain links TRBV5-1 with TRBJ1-1, with 8 nucleotides matching TRBD1. This sequence originates from a human donor with Susac syndrome. Sequenced sample: CD8+ T cells from PBMCs. CDR3 in amino acids: CASSLEDRANTEAFF. The CDR3 DNA is TGCGCCAGCAGCTTGGAGGACAGGGCAAACACTGAAGCTTTCTTT. The full variable domain, completed using reference TRBV5-1 and TRBJ1-1, is KAGVTQTPRYLIKTRGQQVTLSCSPISGHRSVSWYQQTPGQGLQFLFEYFSETQRNKGNFPGRFSGRQFSNSRSEMNVSTLELGDSALYLCASSLEDRANTEAFFGQGTRLTVV.